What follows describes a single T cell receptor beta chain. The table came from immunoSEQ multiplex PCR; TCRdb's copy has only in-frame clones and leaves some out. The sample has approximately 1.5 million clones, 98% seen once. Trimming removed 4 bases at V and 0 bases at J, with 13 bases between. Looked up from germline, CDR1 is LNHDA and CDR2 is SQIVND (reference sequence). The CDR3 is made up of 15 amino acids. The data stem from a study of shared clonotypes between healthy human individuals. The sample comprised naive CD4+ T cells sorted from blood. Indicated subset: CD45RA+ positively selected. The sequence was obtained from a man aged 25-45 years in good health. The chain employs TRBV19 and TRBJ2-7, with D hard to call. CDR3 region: CASSRADKISYEQYF. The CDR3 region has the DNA TGTGCCAGTAGTAGGGCAGACAAAATCTCCTACGAGCAGTACTTC.